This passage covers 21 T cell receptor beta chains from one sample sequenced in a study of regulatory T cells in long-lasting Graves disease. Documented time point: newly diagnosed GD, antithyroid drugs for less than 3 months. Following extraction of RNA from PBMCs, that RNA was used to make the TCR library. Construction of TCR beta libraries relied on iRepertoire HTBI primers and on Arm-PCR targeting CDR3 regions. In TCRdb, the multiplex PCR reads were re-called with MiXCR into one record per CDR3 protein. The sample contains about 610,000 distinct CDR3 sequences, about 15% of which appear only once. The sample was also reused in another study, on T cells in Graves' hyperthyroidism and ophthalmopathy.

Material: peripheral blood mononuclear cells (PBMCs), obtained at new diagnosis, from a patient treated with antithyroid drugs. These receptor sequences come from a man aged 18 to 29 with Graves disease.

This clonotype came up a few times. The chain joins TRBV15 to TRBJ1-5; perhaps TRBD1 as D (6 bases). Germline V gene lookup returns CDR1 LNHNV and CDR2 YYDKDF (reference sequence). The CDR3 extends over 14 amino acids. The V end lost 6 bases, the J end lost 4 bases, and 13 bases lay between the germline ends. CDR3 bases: TGTGCCACCAGAGCCTCACAGGGAAATCAGCCCCAGCATTTT. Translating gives CATRASQGNQPQHF.

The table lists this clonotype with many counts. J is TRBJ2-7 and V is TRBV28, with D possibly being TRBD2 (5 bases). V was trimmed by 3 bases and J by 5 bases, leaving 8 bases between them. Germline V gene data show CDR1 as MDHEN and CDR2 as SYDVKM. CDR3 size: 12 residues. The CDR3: CASSLAGDEQYF. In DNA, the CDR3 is TGTGCCAGCAGTTTGGCCGGGGACGAGCAGTACTTC.

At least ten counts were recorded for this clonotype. The CDR3, as DNA: TGCAGTGCTAGAGACCCCGGGGGAGGGAACTACGAGCAGTACTTC. Amino acid sequence: CSARDPGGGNYEQYF. This chain joins TRBV20-1 and TRBJ2-7; 7 bases match TRBD2. The junction had 8 bases not matched to a gene; V was cut back by 0 bases and J by 3 bases. CDR1 is DFQATT, CDR2 SNEGSKA, per germline (reference sequence). The CDR3 totals 15 residues.

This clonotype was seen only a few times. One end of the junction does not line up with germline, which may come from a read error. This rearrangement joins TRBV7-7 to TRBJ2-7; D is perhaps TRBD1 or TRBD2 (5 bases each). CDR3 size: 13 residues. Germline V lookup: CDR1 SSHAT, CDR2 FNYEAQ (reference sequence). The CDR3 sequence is CASSPGPSGEQYF. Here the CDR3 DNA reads TGTGCTAGCAGCCCGGGGCCCTCGGGGGAGCAGTACTTC.

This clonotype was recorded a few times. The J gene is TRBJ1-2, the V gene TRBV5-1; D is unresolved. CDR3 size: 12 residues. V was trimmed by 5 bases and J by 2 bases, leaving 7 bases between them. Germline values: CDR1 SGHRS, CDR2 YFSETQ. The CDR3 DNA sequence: TGCGCCAGCAGTATGGAAAACTATGGCTACACCTTC. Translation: CASSMENYGYTF.

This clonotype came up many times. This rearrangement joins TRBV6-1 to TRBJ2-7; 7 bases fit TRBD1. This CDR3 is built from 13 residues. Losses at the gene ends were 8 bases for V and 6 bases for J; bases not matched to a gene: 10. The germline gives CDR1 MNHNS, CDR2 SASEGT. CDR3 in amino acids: CASGRQGDGEQYF. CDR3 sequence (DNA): TGTGCCAGCGGTCGACAGGGTGATGGCGAGCAGTACTTC.

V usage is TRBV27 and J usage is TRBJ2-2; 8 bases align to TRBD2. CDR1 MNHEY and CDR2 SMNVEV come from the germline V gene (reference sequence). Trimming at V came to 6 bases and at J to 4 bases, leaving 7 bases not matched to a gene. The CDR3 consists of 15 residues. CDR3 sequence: CASRDGRARTGELFF. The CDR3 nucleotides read TGTGCCAGCAGGGACGGGAGGGCCCGCACCGGGGAGCTGTTTTTT.

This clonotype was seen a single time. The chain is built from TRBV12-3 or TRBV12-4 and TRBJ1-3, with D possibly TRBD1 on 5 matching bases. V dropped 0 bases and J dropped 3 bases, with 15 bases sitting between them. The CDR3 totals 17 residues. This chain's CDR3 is CASSLAGPLGFGNTIYF. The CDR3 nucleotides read TGTGCCAGCAGTTTAGCGGGACCCCTGGGGTTTGGAAACACCATATATTTT.

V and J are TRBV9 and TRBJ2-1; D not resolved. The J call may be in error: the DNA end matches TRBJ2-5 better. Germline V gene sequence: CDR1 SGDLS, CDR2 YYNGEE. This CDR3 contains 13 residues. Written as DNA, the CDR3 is TGTGCCAGCAGCGCCCGTCCAAGAGCGACCCAGTACTTC. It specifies CASSARPRATQYF.

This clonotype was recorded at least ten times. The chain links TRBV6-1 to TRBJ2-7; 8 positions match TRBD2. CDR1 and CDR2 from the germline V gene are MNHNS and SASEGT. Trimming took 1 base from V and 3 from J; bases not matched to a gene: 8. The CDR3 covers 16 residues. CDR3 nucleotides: TGTGCCAGCAGTGAAGTGTACGAGCGGGAGAGCTACGAGCAGTACTTC. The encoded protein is CASSEVYERESYEQYF.

CDR3 nucleotide sequence: TGTGCCACCCATCCGGGGGCTTTCTTT. Its protein is CATHPGAFF. This rearrangement joins TRBV12-3 or TRBV12-4 to TRBJ1-1; D unclear. V lost 10 bases, J lost 11 bases, and 11 bases lay in between. CDR3 length equals 9 residues.

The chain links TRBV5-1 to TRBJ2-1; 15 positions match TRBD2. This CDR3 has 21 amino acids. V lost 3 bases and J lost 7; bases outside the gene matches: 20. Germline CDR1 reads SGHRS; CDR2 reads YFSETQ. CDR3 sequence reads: CASSYKKTGTSGRTTENEQFF. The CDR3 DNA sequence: TGCGCCAGCAGCTACAAGAAGACGGGGACTAGCGGGAGGACAACTGAGAATGAGCAGTTCTTC.

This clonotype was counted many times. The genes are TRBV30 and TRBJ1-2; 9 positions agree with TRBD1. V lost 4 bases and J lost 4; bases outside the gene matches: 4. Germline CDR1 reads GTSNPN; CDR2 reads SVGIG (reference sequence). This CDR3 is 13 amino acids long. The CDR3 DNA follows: TGTGCCTGGACCCCGGACAGGGGCTATGGCTACACCTTC. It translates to CAWTPDRGYGYTF.

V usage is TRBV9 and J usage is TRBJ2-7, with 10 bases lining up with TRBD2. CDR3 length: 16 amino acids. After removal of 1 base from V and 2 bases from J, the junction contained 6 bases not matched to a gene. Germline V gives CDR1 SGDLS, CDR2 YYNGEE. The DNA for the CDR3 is TGTGCCAGCAGCGTAAGCGGGGGGGACCCGACCTACGAGCAGTACTTC. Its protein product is CASSVSGGDPTYEQYF. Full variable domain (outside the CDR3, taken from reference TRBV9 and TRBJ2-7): DSGVTQTPKHLITATGQRVTLRCSPRSGDLSVYWYQQSLDQGLQFLIQYYNGEERAKGNILERFSAQQFPDLHSELNLSSLELGDSALYFCASSVSGGDPTYEQYFGPGTRLTVT.

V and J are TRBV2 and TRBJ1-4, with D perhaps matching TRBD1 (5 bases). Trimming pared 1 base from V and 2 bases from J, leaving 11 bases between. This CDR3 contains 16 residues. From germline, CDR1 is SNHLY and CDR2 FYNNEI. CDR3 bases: TGTGCCAGCAGTGAAGATGGAGGGGTTACTAATGAAAAACTGTTTTTT. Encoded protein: CASSEDGGVTNEKLFF.

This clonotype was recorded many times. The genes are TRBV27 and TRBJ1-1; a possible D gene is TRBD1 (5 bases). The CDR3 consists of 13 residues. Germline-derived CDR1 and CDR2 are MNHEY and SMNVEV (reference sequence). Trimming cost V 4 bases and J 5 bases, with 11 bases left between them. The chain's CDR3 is CASSYSEGTEAFF. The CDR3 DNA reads TGTGCCAGCAGTTATTCGGAGGGGACTGAAGCTTTCTTT.

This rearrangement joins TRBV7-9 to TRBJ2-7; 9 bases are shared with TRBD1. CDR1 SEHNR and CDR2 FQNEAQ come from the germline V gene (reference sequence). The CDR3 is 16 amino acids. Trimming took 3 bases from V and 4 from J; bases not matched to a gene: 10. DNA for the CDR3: TGTGCCAGCAGCTTTTCAGCGGGACAGGGAGATTACGAGCAGTACTTC. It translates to CASSFSAGQGDYEQYF.

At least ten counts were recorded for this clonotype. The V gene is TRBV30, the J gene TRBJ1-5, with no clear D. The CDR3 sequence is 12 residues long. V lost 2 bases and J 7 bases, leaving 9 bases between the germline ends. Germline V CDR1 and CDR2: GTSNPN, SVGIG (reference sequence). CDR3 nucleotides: TGTGCCTGGAGTCTCATGGGCCAGCCCCAGCATTTT. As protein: CAWSLMGQPQHF.

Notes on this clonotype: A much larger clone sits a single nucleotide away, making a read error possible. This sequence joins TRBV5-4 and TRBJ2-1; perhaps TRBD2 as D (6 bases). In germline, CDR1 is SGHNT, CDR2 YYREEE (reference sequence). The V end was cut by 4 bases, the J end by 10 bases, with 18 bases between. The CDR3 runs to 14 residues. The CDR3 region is CASSPGTPPYEQFF. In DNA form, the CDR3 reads TGTGCCAGCAGCCCCGGGACTCCTCCTTACGAGCAGTTCTTC.

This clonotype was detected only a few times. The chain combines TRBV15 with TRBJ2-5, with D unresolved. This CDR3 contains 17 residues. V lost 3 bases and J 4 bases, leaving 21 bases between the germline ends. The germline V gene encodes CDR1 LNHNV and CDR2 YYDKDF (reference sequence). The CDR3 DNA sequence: TGTGCCACCAGCAGTATCTCTGGAGAGTTAAGGCGAGAGACCCAGTACTTC. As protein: CATSSISGELRRETQYF.

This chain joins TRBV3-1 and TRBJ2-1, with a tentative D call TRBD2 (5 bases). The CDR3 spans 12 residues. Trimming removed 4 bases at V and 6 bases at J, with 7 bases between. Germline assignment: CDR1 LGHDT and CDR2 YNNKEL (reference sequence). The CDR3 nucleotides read TGTGCCAGCAGCCGGCGGGTCAATGAGCAGTTCTTC. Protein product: CASSRRVNEQFF.